This record covers a single T cell receptor (beta chain). The entry originates in a study of T cell responses to AZD1222 COVID-19 vaccine. The CDR3 loop spans 15 amino acids. V dropped 5 bases and J dropped 7 bases, with 18 bases sitting between them. Germline lookup yields CDR1 SGHNT and CDR2 YENEEA. This table comes from immunoSEQ multiplex PCR, and its TCRdb copy is limited to in-frame clones, with some not included. This table holds roughly 260,000 clones, about 92% found once. The sample in question was peripheral blood, obtained on day 0 of AZD1222 vaccination. The V call is TRBV11-3, the J call TRBJ2-1; possible D gene TRBD2, 6 bases. The receptor was derived from an adult in good health. This CDR3 reads CASSLGHPGANEQFF. The CDR3 region has the DNA TGTGCCAGCAGCCTTGGACACCCGGGAGCGAATGAGCAGTTCTTC.